This T cell receptor beta chain was identified during a study of T cells after yellow fever vaccination. Study-level findings and limits: There was a possibility that FACS-sorted repertoires contained abundant clonotypes contaminating from the bulk population. Compared with primary, the secondary response was weaker and peaked at day 5, not 15.

In regard to this clonotype: Its antigen is not identified.

5'RACE template switching added a universal primer site and UMIs to TCR cDNA. From the 5' RACE reads, TCRdb called clonotypes with MiXCR, one entry per CDR3 protein. Found here are 200,000 to 300,000 distinct CDR3 sequences, roughly 13% of them singletons; the top ten hold 0.45% to 0.65%. Trimming pared 5 bases from V and 8 bases from J, leaving 9 bases between. Germline CDR1 and CDR2: SQVTM and ANQGSEA. This CDR3 has 10 amino acids. This chain uses TRBV29-1 with TRBJ1-1, with D possibly TRBD1 on 5 matching bases. The TCR comes from a man younger than 45 who received the YFV17D yellow fever vaccine. The sequences come from CD4+ T cells sorted from PBMCs, collected 45 days after the yellow fever booster vaccination. The CDR3 region is CSVREGEAFF. As DNA, the CDR3 is TGCAGCGTTCGGGAGGGGGAAGCTTTCTTT.